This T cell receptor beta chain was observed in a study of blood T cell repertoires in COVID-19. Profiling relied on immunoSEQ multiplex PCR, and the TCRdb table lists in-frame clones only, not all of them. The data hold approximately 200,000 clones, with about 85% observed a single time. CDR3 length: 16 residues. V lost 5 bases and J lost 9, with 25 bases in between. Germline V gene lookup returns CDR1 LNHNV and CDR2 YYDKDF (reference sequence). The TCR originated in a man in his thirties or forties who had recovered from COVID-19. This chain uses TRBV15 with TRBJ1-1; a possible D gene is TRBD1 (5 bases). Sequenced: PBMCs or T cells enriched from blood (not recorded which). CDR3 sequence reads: CATSRRSGGEALKAFF. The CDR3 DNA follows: TGTGCCACCAGCCGACGATCGGGGGGGGAGGCCCTGAAAGCTTTCTTT.